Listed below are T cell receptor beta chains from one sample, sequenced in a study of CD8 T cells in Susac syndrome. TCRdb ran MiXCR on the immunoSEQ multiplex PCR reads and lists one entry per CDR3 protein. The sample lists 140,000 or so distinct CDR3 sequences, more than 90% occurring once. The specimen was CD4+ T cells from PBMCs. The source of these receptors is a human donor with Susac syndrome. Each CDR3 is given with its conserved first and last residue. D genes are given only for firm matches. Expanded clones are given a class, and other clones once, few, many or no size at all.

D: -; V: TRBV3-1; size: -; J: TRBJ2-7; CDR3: CASSPLGESWGEQYF; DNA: TGTGCCAGCAGCCCACTCGGGGAATCCTGGGGAGAGCAGTACTTC
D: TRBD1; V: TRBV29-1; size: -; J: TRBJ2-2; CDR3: CSAGTGTGNTGELFF; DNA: TGCAGCGCTGGAACCGGGACAGGGAACACCGGGGAGCTGTTTTTT
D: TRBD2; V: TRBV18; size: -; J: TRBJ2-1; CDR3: CASSPPSGRAINEQFF; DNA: TGTGCCAGCTCACCCCCCAGCGGGAGGGCCATCAATGAGCAGTTCTTC
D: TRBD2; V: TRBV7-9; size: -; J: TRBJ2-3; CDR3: CASSPDYAGGYTDTQYF; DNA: TGTGCCAGCAGCCCAGATTATGCGGGGGGGTACACAGATACGCAGTATTTT
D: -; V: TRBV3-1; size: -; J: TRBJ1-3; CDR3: CASSVGRNSGNTIYF; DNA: TGTGCCAGCAGCGTAGGACGGAACTCTGGAAACACCATATATTTT
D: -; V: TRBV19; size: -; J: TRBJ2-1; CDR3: CASSMLGHQEFF; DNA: TGTGCCAGTAGTATGTTAGGACACCAAGAGTTCTTC
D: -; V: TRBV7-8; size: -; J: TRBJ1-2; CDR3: CASSLFNRETGGYTF; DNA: TGTGCCAGCAGCTTATTCAACAGGGAAACGGGTGGCTACACCTTC
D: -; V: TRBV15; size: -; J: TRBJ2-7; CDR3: CATSRTSQVREQYF; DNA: TGTGCCACCAGCAGAACATCTCAGGTCCGGGAGCAGTACTTC
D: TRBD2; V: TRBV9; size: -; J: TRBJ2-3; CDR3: CASSDTAGFTDTQYF; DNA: TGTGCCAGCAGCGATACAGCGGGATTCACAGATACGCAGTATTTT
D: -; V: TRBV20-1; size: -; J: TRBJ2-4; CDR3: CSASRQGSGNIQYF; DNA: TGCAGTGCTAGTCGTCAGGGTTCGGGAAACATTCAGTACTTC
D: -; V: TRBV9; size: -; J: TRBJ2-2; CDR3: CASSSRRGNTGELFF; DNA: TGTGCCAGCAGCTCCAGAAGGGGGAACACCGGGGAGCTGTTTTTT
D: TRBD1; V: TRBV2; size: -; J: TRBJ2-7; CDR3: CASSTDRGRYEQYF; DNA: TGTGCCAGCAGTACGGACAGGGGGCGTTACGAGCAGTACTTC
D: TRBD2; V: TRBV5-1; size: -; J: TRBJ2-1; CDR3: CASSLGPGREGSYNEQFF; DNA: TGCGCCAGCAGCTTGGGCCCAGGGAGGGAGGGAAGCTACAATGAGCAGTTCTTC
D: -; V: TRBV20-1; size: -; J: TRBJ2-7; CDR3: CSASMPGASYEQYF; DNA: TGCAGTGCTAGCATGCCGGGGGCATCCTACGAGCAGTACTTC
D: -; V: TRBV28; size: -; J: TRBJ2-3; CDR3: CASRLRRADTQYF; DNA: TGTGCCAGCAGATTACGACGAGCAGATACGCAGTATTTT
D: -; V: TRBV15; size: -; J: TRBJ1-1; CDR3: CATSSIRDTEAFF; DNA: TGTGCCACCAGCAGTATCCGGGACACTGAAGCTTTCTTT
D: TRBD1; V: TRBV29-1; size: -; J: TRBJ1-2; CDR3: CSVDGPVQGVGYTF; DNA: TGCAGCGTTGACGGGCCGGTGCAGGGGGTTGGCTACACCTTC
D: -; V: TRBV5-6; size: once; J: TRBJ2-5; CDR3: CASSLRSEQETQYF; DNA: TGTGCCAGCAGCTTGAGATCGGAACAAGAGACCCAGTACTTC
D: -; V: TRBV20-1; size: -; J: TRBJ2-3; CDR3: CSATPDTQYF; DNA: TGCAGTGCCACCCCGGATACGCAGTATTTT
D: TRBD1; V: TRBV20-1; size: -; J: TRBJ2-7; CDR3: CSARPGQGIYEQYF; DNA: TGCAGTGCTAGGCCGGGACAGGGGATTTACGAGCAGTACTTC
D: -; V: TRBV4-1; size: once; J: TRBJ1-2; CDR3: CASSPPGQPYGYTF; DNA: TGCGCCAGCAGCCCGCCAGGGCAGCCCTATGGCTACACCTTC
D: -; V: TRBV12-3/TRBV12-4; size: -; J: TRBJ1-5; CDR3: CASREGRKPQHF; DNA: TGTGCCAGCAGGGAGGGGAGGAAGCCCCAGCATTTT
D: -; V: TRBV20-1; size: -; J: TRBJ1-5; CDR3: CSARVRSGQPQHF; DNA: TGCAGTGCTAGAGTACGGTCGGGTCAGCCCCAGCATTTT
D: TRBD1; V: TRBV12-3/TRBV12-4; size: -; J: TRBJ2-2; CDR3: CASSLGQGHFGELFF; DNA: TGTGCCAGCAGCCTCGGACAGGGGCATTTTGGGGAGCTGTTTTTT
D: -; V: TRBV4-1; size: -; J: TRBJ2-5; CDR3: CASSRVALETQYF; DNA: TGCGCCAGCAGCCGGGTGGCGTTGGAGACCCAGTACTTC
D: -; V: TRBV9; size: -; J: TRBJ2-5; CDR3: CASSVAVGEKYQETQYF; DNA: TGTGCCAGCAGCGTAGCTGTGGGGGAGAAGTACCAAGAGACCCAGTACTTC
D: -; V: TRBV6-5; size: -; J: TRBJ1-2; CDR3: CASFPGEGGYTF; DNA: TGTGCCAGCTTCCCAGGGGAAGGTGGCTACACCTTC